This is a list of T cell receptor beta chains from one sample in a study of synovial regulatory T cells in juvenile arthritis. TCRdb's copy holds only in-frame clones and misses some; the assay was immunoSEQ multiplex PCR. Its listing shows 10,000 or so clones. The sequenced sample consisted of Treg cells from blood. These receptors came from a donor aged 2 to 35 with juvenile idiopathic arthritis. The CDR3 runs from the conserved cysteine through the conserved F or W. Fields, in order: clone size, J gene, V gene, CDR3 protein. Clone size is shown for a subset of rows, as once, few, many or a class of expanded clone.

.,TRBJ2-1,TRBV19,CASSIAGGIRQFF
.,TRBJ2-1,TRBV4-1,CASSLEGGGSYNEQFF
.,TRBJ1-4,TRBV11-2,CASSLGQLATNEKLFF
.,TRBJ2-7,TRBV2,CASSPRLAGVIRGEQYF
.,TRBJ1-1,TRBV28,CASSSPGGPRNTEAFF
.,TRBJ2-1,TRBV7-9,CASSLWRGTTSNEQFF
.,TRBJ2-1,TRBV10-1,CASSRAGGDNEQFF
.,TRBJ2-5,TRBV7-9,CASSLESGLGETQYF
.,TRBJ1-2,TRBV18,CASSHDRAADTF
.,TRBJ1-3,TRBV30,CAWRQGPGNTIYF
.,TRBJ2-5,TRBV27,CASSSWGQPEKTQYF
.,TRBJ1-1,TRBV6-5,CASSYSPLNTEAFF
.,TRBJ2-7,TRBV15,CATSRRDRRNEQYF
.,TRBJ2-5,TRBV6-1,CASRGQGTETQYF
.,TRBJ1-1,TRBV29-1,CSVQPDRRNTEAFF
.,TRBJ1-1,TRBV29-1,CSVGPVLNTEAFF
medium-sized,TRBJ1-1,TRBV10-3,CAISVGTATEAFF
.,TRBJ1-1,TRBV7-2,CASSQQGAVTEAFF
.,TRBJ1-2,TRBV19,CASSMFQGVYYGYTF
.,TRBJ2-7,TRBV7-9,CASSLGHISYEQYF
.,TRBJ2-7,TRBV20-1,CSAGQVNEQYF
.,TRBJ2-3,TRBV10-3,CAISESNRGVLIDTQYF
.,TRBJ2-7,TRBV23-1,CARVEQYF